A selection of T cell receptor beta chains follows, all from one sample in a study of blood T cell repertoires in COVID-19. Assay: immunoSEQ multiplex PCR; the TCRdb copy retains only in-frame clones and omits some. The sample consists of under 300,000 clones, 75% to 90% of them appearing once. The specimen was PBMCs or T cells enriched from blood (not recorded which). The receptors derive from a woman aged 40-49 years who had recovered from COVID-19. The conserved cysteine and the conserved F or W are not part of the CDR3 here. Only part of the rows carry a size: once, few, many, or a class if the clone is expanded.

V gene	clone size	J gene	CDR3 protein
TRBV27	-	TRBJ1-2	ASSLEANYGYT
TRBV2	few	TRBJ1-6	ASRVRSSSYNSPLH
TRBV9	-	TRBJ1-1	ASSAGALPQAQWGENTEAF
TRBV6-4	-	TRBJ2-5	ASSPPWTGEETQY
TRBV11-2	-	TRBJ1-1	ASSPRSGGGLSTEAF
TRBV6-1	-	TRBJ2-7	ASSESSGNEQY
TRBV19	-	TRBJ1-2	ASRRQGRPTGNYGYT
TRBV5-8	-	TRBJ1-5	ASSPLGVGSNQPQH
TRBV4-1	-	TRBJ1-3	ASRQQLWGGMSGNTIY
TRBV25-1	-	TRBJ2-3	ASSELGSGLTDTQY
TRBV5-1	-	TRBJ2-3	ASSLVAGGTQY
TRBV2	-	TRBJ1-3	ASSQQGAGNTIY
TRBV3-1/TRBV3-2	-	TRBJ1-6	ASSQDPPGQNSPLH
TRBV2	once	TRBJ1-1	ASSEEGGQYTEAF
TRBV7-6	-	TRBJ2-1	ASSLGTSGGPSSYNEQF
TRBV5-1	-	TRBJ2-3	ASSLDLLADTQY
TRBV19	-	TRBJ2-7	ASSIVGAVTYEQY
TRBV5-1	-	TRBJ1-4	ASSLGSLAEKLF
TRBV5-1	-	TRBJ2-1	ASSLSGAGDNEQF
TRBV5-1	-	TRBJ2-2	ASSGSGSDTGELF
TRBV10-3	-	TRBJ1-4	AISADRVREKLF
TRBV6-1	-	TRBJ1-2	ASSEDRESYGYT
TRBV5-1	-	TRBJ1-4	ASSLEPQGLSNEKLF
TRBV11-2	-	TRBJ1-4	ASSPMSGQGAEKLF
TRBV2	once	TRBJ1-6	ASSARTGGNSPLH
TRBV18	-	TRBJ1-3	ASSTGPGNTIY
TRBV5-1	-	TRBJ1-1	ASSLFSGPGMNTEAF
TRBV7-8	-	TRBJ2-7	ASSLAPSRSYEQY
TRBV5-1	-	TRBJ2-5	ASSSRQGKIETQY
TRBV18	-	TRBJ2-5	ASSPLPPSGRALAETQY
TRBV19	-	TRBJ2-6	ASSIGTALSGANVLT
TRBV5-8	-	TRBJ1-1	ASSLDQGSTEAF
TRBV7-9	-	TRBJ1-6	ASSKGTGVNSPLH
TRBV4-3	-	TRBJ2-1	ASSQGAGGPEEQF
TRBV2	-	TRBJ1-1	ASSEVGKAF
TRBV5-1	-	TRBJ2-7	ASSARDNSYEQY
TRBV2	-	TRBJ2-3	ASSDGWSGGVDTQY
TRBV7-3	-	TRBJ2-7	ASSPRQGVYEQY
TRBV12-3/TRBV12-4	few	TRBJ2-5	ASSYRGETQY
TRBV6-5	-	TRBJ2-1	ASTPREYEQF
TRBV5-1	-	TRBJ2-1	ASSPQTSAGEQF
TRBV5-1	-	TRBJ2-5	ASSFFQGGETQY
TRBV21-1	-	TRBJ2-4	ASRSGLIKNIQY
TRBV5-4	-	TRBJ1-4	ASSLERDRGQSNEKLF
TRBV7-2	-	TRBJ2-7	ASSLLAGGGIYEQY
TRBV6-2/TRBV6-3	-	TRBJ1-1	ASSNAGTANTEAF
TRBV5-4	-	TRBJ2-3	ASSLERSTSTDTQY
TRBV5-1	-	TRBJ1-3	ASSQDSSGNTIY
TRBV19	-	TRBJ1-2	ASSMGSGRRGDYGYT
TRBV19	-	TRBJ2-2	ASSITYRNTGELF
TRBV5-1	-	TRBJ1-2	ASSTGQGQRGYT
TRBV11-3	-	TRBJ2-2	ASSFGLTGGLSGELF
TRBV9	-	TRBJ1-6	ASSAQVNNSPLH
TRBV5-1	-	TRBJ2-3	ASSLGSAGVTQY
TRBV12-3/TRBV12-4	-	TRBJ2-7	ASSFIRGREQY
TRBV7-8	-	TRBJ2-3	ASSLEQGITDTQY
TRBV2	-	TRBJ2-2	ASSSYTGELF